This record looks at one T cell receptor beta chain sequence and its context. Its antigen is currently unknown. The sample is drawn from a study of CD8 T cells in Susac syndrome. Regarding the study as a whole: TCR sequencing and HLA analysis covered a relatively small number of individuals.

CD8+ and CD4+ T cells from blood underwent TCR beta sequencing, which was carried out in a high-throughput format. It was negative isolation that provided the CD8+ and CD4+ T cells, whereas TEMRA cells were enriched by FACS. An input of about 0.5 to 1 ug of RNA was subjected to reverse transcription using random hexamers. Across 54 Vbeta and 13 Jbeta, immunoSEQ multiplex PCR amplified TCR beta CDR3. TCRdb processed the immunoSEQ multiplex PCR reads anew with MiXCR; each CDR3 protein has one entry. Of roughly 180,000 distinct CDR3 sequences listed, approximately 95% are singletons. This TCR came from a human donor in good health. The sequencing input was CD4+ T cells from PBMCs.

This CDR3 is CATSRALRTANTGELFF. The CDR3 DNA is TGTGCCACCAGCAGAGCACTACGGACAGCTAACACCGGGGAGCTGTTTTTT. The chain combines TRBV15 with TRBJ2-2, with D possibly matching TRBD1 (6 bases). The germline gives CDR1 LNHNV, CDR2 YYDKDF (reference sequence). The ends were cut back, 1 base at V and 2 bases at J, with 14 bases in the middle. The CDR3 spans 17 residues.